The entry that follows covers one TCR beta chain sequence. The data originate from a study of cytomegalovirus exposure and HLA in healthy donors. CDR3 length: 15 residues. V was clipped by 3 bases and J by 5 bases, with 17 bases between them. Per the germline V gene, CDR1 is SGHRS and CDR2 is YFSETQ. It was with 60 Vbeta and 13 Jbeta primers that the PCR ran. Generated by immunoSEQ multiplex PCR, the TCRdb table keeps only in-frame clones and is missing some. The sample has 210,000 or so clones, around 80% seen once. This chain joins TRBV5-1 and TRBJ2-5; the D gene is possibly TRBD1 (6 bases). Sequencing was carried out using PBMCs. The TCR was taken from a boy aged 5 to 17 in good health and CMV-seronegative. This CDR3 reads CASSSSGTRVETQYF. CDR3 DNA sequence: TGCGCCAGCAGCTCTTCGGGGACACGGGTGGAGACCCAGTACTTC.